A single T cell receptor (beta chain) is shown here with its context. Which antigen it targets is not known. One base away there is no much larger clone; base qualities are not given. The germline V gene supplies CDR1 ENHRY and CDR2 SYGVKD. There are 15 amino acids in the CDR3, from cysteine to phenylalanine inclusive. The read is trimmed to its CDR3 DNA, 45 bases read in frame from base 1. V is trimmed back by 6 bases and J by 1 base, and the junction contains 6 bases that no gene match accounts for. In the study, sorted CD4+ and CD8+ blood T cells from patients with severe aplastic anemia and from healthy subjects underwent deep sequencing of TCR repertoires. Ficoll-Paque density gradient centrifugation was used to isolate peripheral blood mononuclear cells. CD4+ and CD8+ T cells were sorted by FACS or magnetic beads before DNA extraction. Profiling of TCR beta VDJ combinations and CDR3 sequences used genomic DNA as the template. An Illumina HiSeq 2000 was the platform used for TCR repertoire sequencing. As for the authors' bioinformatics: TRBV/TRBJ rearrangement plots, CDR3 size and DJ length profiles, and Simpson's diversity index were used to evaluate the repertoires. Whichever DNA sequence was most abundant in the deep sequencing data was defined as the immunodominant clone. CDR3 amino acid sequences were checked for sharing across subjects and were also compared against the VDJdb database and published repertoires. TCRdb took the public reads, trimmed them with fastp at Q25, ran MiXCR for clone calling and kept in-frame beta chains. Identical CDR3 protein sequences are pooled into one entry, listed with their most common genes and DNA. These V and J calls rely on TCRdb rather than the paper's analysis. The sample table records about 190,000 distinct CDR3 sequences; roughly half of these occur just once. Around a sixth of the sample belongs to the ten largest clones.

The sample comes from a study of CD8+CD57+ T cells in acquired aplastic anemia (dated by TCRdb to the late 2010s). For context, the study as a whole: On average, sorted CD4+ and CD8+ cells yielded approximately 3 ug of extracted DNA, with a range of roughly 0.18 to 30 ug. An average of about 10 million reads for CD4+ cells and under 13 million reads for CD8+ cells was obtained from healthy donor samples. Points the paper makes about the study in general: CD8+ Simpson's diversity did not differ significantly between patients and healthy controls (P=0.060). Some 27 CD8+ CDR3 sequences were found in both patients and controls but appeared to be highly expressed in patients and within the immunodominant clones of the patients.

The chain employs TRBV10-3 and TRBJ2-1; 7 bases in the middle match TRBD2. This sequence was found in a human donor in good health, serving as a control. Sequences were obtained from sorted CD4+, CD8+, or CD8+CD57+ T cells (not recorded which) from PBMCs. The CDR3 is CAIRTRGGSYNEQFF. In nucleotides, the sequence is TGTGCCATCAGAACTCGCGGGGGATCCTACAATGAGCAGTTCTTC.